These T cell receptor beta chains were read from a single sample in a study of shared clonotypes between healthy human individuals. TCRdb keeps only in-frame clones here, not all; method: immunoSEQ multiplex PCR. The table records approximately 2,000,000 clones, 80% to 95% of them present only once. Sequencing was performed on naive CD8+ T cells from PBMCs. The receptors originated from a man younger than 30 in good health. Some clones in this sample may be carry-over from other donors' samples. The CDR3 runs from the conserved cysteine through the conserved F or W. The order of the fields is CDR3 DNA, CDR3 protein, V gene, J gene, clone size, D gene. D genes are given only for firm matches. A row's size may be missing; if present it is once, few, many or a size class.

TGTGCCAGCAGCTTGACGGGGAGCTCCTACGAGCAGTACTTC	CASSLTGSSYEQYF	TRBV7-9	TRBJ2-7	.	.
TGTGCCAGCAGCTTAGAGAATCAGCCCCAGCATTTT	CASSLENQPQHF	TRBV7-9	TRBJ1-5	few	.
TGTGCCAGCAGCTTACTTGGGGGGGCCAGCTATGGCTACACCTTC	CASSLLGGASYGYTF	TRBV7-8	TRBJ1-2	.	.
TGTGCCACCAGCACCCAGGGAGGGGGGTACGAGCAGTACTTC	CATSTQGGGYEQYF	TRBV15	TRBJ2-7	.	.
TGTGCCAGCAGCTCAGGGTCGCTCGACTGGGCCAAAAACATTCAGTACTTC	CASSSGSLDWAKNIQYF	TRBV7-2	TRBJ2-4	.	.
TGCGCCAGCAGCCGGCAGGGGGCGTTAGAAGCTTTCTTT	CASSRQGALEAFF	TRBV4-1	TRBJ1-1	.	TRBD1
TGTGCCAGCAGCCCAGGACAGATCTACGAGCAGTACTTC	CASSPGQIYEQYF	TRBV7-9	TRBJ2-7	once	.
TGTGCCAGCAGCGTAGACGGGCGTAAATCATCTGAAGCTTTCTTT	CASSVDGRKSSEAFF	TRBV9	TRBJ1-1	once	.
TGTGCCAGCAGCGAGATCGACGGGGCGAAAAGCTACACCTTC	CASSEIDGAKSYTF	TRBV9	TRBJ1-2	.	.
TGTGCCAGCAGATCCGGGACAGGGAGCACAGATACGCAGTATTTT	CASRSGTGSTDTQYF	TRBV6-4	TRBJ2-3	.	TRBD1
TGCGCCAGCAGCTTGGGACAGTACACGAACACAGATACGCAGTATTTT	CASSLGQYTNTDTQYF	TRBV5-1	TRBJ2-3	.	.
TGTGCCAGCAGTGAAAGGCCGAAAGATACGCAGTATTTT	CASSERPKDTQYF	TRBV2	TRBJ2-3	.	.
TGTGCCAGCACCCAAGGGATTTATAGCAATCAGCCCCAGCATTTT	CASTQGIYSNQPQHF	TRBV7-2	TRBJ1-5	once	.
TGTGCCACCAGCAGACAACAGGGTCAAGAGACCCAGTACTTC	CATSRQQGQETQYF	TRBV15	TRBJ2-5	.	.
TGTGCCAGCAGCTTAAATACTAGGTTCTCCAATGAGCAGTTCTTC	CASSLNTRFSNEQFF	TRBV7-9	TRBJ2-1	once	.
TGTGCCAGCAGCTTAGCCTTCCCAGTTGAAGCTTTCTTT	CASSLAFPVEAFF	TRBV7-9	TRBJ1-1	.	.
TGTGCCAGCAGCTCCTCGTTGGGCCCCCAGTACGAGCAGTACTTC	CASSSSLGPQYEQYF	TRBV7-9	TRBJ2-7	.	.
TGTGCCAGCAGCTTACCCTCGGGACAGCGCTATGGCTACACCTTC	CASSLPSGQRYGYTF	TRBV13	TRBJ1-2	once	TRBD1
TGTGCCAGCAGTGATCCGGGACTCCAAAACAATGAGCAGTTCTTC	CASSDPGLQNNEQFF	TRBV25-1	TRBJ2-1	.	.
TGTGCCAGCAGCGTTCGAGTAGTTCAGGACAATGAGCAGTTCTTC	CASSVRVVQDNEQFF	TRBV9	TRBJ2-1	.	.
TGTGCCAGCAGTTTAGGAGGGGCAGACAATGAGCAGTTCTTC	CASSLGGADNEQFF	TRBV27	TRBJ2-1	.	.
TGTGCCAGCAGCGAAAGACTAGCGGCTAGCACAGATACGCAGTATTTT	CASSERLAASTDTQYF	TRBV11-2	TRBJ2-3	.	TRBD2
TGTGCCCCCCGGGGGCGGGAGGAAGGAGATACGCAGTATTTT	CAPRGREEGDTQYF	TRBV27	TRBJ2-3	.	TRBD2
TGTGCCAGCAGCTCCCTCGCGGCCTCCTACGAGCAGTACTTC	CASSSLAASYEQYF	TRBV11-2	TRBJ2-7	.	.
TGTGCCAGCAGTTTCGGTGGACAAGAGACCCAGTACTTC	CASSFGGQETQYF	TRBV28	TRBJ2-5	.	.
TGTGCCAGCAGCTCCCGGTTGGGGGCTCAATACAATGAGCAGTTCTTC	CASSSRLGAQYNEQFF	TRBV7-9	TRBJ2-1	.	.
TGCGCCAGCAGCTTGGCCAATGGGGCCCAGAGGGCTTTCTTT	CASSLANGAQRAFF	TRBV5-1	TRBJ1-1	.	.
TGTGCCAGCAGCTTAAGCGGCGGGAGGTCCTACGAGCAGTACTTC	CASSLSGGRSYEQYF	TRBV7-3	TRBJ2-7	.	TRBD2
TGTGCCAGCAGTTTGCGCCGCGTCGATGAGCAGTTCTTC	CASSLRRVDEQFF	TRBV27	TRBJ2-1	.	.
TGTGCCAGCAGCCCCTGGGGCTCTGGGGCCAACGTCCTGACTTTC	CASSPWGSGANVLTF	TRBV14	TRBJ2-6	.	.
TGTGCCAGCAGCATCTACCGGGACATTCAGTACTTC	CASSIYRDIQYF	TRBV7-2	TRBJ2-4	.	.
TGTGCCAGCAGACAAATATCTCGGACTAGCGGGGATTACAATGAGCAGTTCTTC	CASRQISRTSGDYNEQFF	TRBV28	TRBJ2-1	.	TRBD2
TGTGCCAGCAGCTTAGATTTACAGGGATGGCAAGAGACCCAGTACTTC	CASSLDLQGWQETQYF	TRBV11-2	TRBJ2-5	few	.
TGTGCCAGCAGCGTAGTAGACGCTTACACTGAAGCTTTCTTT	CASSVVDAYTEAFF	TRBV9	TRBJ1-1	.	.
TGTGCCAGCAGCCTACCGGTGGACGGTAGCACAGATACGCAGTATTTT	CASSLPVDGSTDTQYF	TRBV7-2	TRBJ2-3	.	.
TGCGCCAGCAGTGAGAATATAGCGGGAGGGCCGGCCGGGGAGCTGTTTTTT	CASSENIAGGPAGELFF	TRBV10-2	TRBJ2-2	.	TRBD2
TGTGCCAGCAGCCGTGGGACAGCCATTACAGATACGCAGTATTTT	CASSRGTAITDTQYF	TRBV28	TRBJ2-3	.	TRBD1
TGCGCCAGCAGCTTGGTTCCCGTCGGACAGCCCTACGAGCAGTACTTC	CASSLVPVGQPYEQYF	TRBV5-1	TRBJ2-7	.	.
TGTGCCAGTAGAACAGGGGTGAGGCAGCCCCAGCATTTT	CASRTGVRQPQHF	TRBV19	TRBJ1-5	.	TRBD1
TGTGCCAGCAGCTTAGGAGGTGCGGACGAGCAGTACTTC	CASSLGGADEQYF	TRBV11-3	TRBJ2-7	.	.
TGTGCCAGCAGCCTCGGGACTACCACTGGGGAGACCCAGTACTTC	CASSLGTTTGETQYF	TRBV11-3	TRBJ2-5	.	TRBD2
TGTGCCAGCAACTTGGTTGGCCTCCTAGTCTACGAGCAGTACTTC	CASNLVGLLVYEQYF	TRBV11-3	TRBJ2-7	.	.
TGTGCCAGCGGCCTTGGGGCGGCCTACGAGCAGTACTTC	CASGLGAAYEQYF	TRBV7-3	TRBJ2-7	once	.
TGTGCCAGCAGCTCCCGGACTAGGGACAATGAGCAGTTCTTC	CASSSRTRDNEQFF	TRBV28	TRBJ2-1	.	TRBD2
TGTGCCAGCAGCCCATCCCCAACCCCCGGGGAGCTGTTTTTT	CASSPSPTPGELFF	TRBV11-2	TRBJ2-2	once	.
TGTGCCAGCAGCTTAAACGTTTATGGCGGGACAGATACGCAGTATTTT	CASSLNVYGGTDTQYF	TRBV7-3	TRBJ2-3	.	.
TGTGCCAGCAGTTTCCGTGGGGGAAGCAATCAGCCCCAGCATTTT	CASSFRGGSNQPQHF	TRBV28	TRBJ1-5	.	.
TGTGCCAGCAGCTTGGGGGTGGCTAGCGGGACTGAGCAGTTCTTC	CASSLGVASGTEQFF	TRBV13	TRBJ2-1	.	TRBD2
TGTGCCAGCAGTTACGTGGGACAGAACACTGAAGCTTTCTTT	CASSYVGQNTEAFF	TRBV6-5	TRBJ1-1	once	.
TGTGCCAGTAGTATAAACGGACGGCCAAACACTGAAGCTTTCTTT	CASSINGRPNTEAFF	TRBV19	TRBJ1-1	.	.
TGCGCCACCCAGCTAGCGGTGGTAGATACGCAGTATTTT	CATQLAVVDTQYF	TRBV10-2	TRBJ2-3	.	TRBD2
TGTGCCAGCAGCTCGGGGACAGCCCAAGAGACCCAGTACTTC	CASSSGTAQETQYF	TRBV11-3	TRBJ2-5	.	TRBD1
TGTGCCAGCAGCTTAGGACAGGCGAGCTCCTACGAGCAGTACTTC	CASSLGQASSYEQYF	TRBV7-3	TRBJ2-7	.	TRBD1
TGTGCCAGCAGCTTAAGGTCTAGCGGAACCTACGAGCAGTACTTC	CASSLRSSGTYEQYF	TRBV7-8	TRBJ2-7	.	TRBD2
TGTGCCAGCAGTTTAACCACGTATCCAGGTAGGGAGCAGTACTTC	CASSLTTYPGREQYF	TRBV28	TRBJ2-7	.	.